This TCR beta chain was captured by sequencing in a study of beta chain features in type 1 diabetes. Whole-study findings and limits: A greater similarity of naive, central memory and Treg TCRB repertoires was seen among patients than among healthy donors. People with Type 1 diabetes carried modestly yet significantly shorter TCRB CDR3s in all four CD4+ subsets.

A note on this clone: As yet, its antigen is unknown. The sample contains more than one DNA sequence encoding this CDR3.

Reverse transcription of all isolated RNA meant that expressed TCRB transcripts were sequenced. Using immunoSEQ multiplex PCR, the repertoire was profiled, and TCRdb retains in-frame clones only, with some absent. The sample lists some 270,000 clones; roughly 8% were seen once. Germline CDR1 and CDR2: MNHNS and SASEGT. Trimming left V 1 base short and J 5 bases short, with 2 bases between. The CDR3 is 11 amino acids. This chain joins TRBV6-1 and TRBJ2-5; no clear D. The sequenced material came from central memory CD4+ T cells from blood. This TCR came from a woman aged 18-30 years in good health. DNA of the CDR3: TGTGCCAGCAGTGAAGGGGAGACCCAGTACTTC. Its translation is CASSEGETQYF.